This TCR beta chain was obtained from a study of human T cells and chemical hapten exposure. Whole-study context: Each week of the roughly 22-week study, patients had diphenylcyclopropenone applied to the scalp.

Findings and caveats of the study: Unchanged with DPC sensitization were TCRs above 1 in 1000 frequency.

Library construction involved attaching unique molecular identifiers to individual cDNA molecules, which allowed quantitative, reproducible TCR counting. Via MiXCR, TCRdb re-called the RACE reads, giving one row per CDR3 protein. This sample has tens of thousands of distinct CDR3 sequences, with approximately 13% found just once. As to this clonotype: Antigen: not known.

With 6 bases clipped from V and 5 bases from J, the junction kept 5 bases outside the gene matches. This CDR3 region has 14 residues. As for time point: pre-sensitization, week 0. Treatment described: therapeutic diphenylcyclopropenone sensitization with weekly scalp DPC. Donation of samples came from alopecia patients who were 18 to 70 years old and suitable for DPC. The chain uses TRBV12-3 or TRBV12-4 and TRBJ2-3; the match to TRBD2 covers 10 bases. This clonotype was sampled from a young woman with alopecia areata. Some clones in this sample may be carry-over from other donors' samples. The sample was whole blood, taken in connection with sensitization to the hapten diphenylcyclopropenone (DPC). For the CDR3, the DNA is TGTGCCAGCAGCGGGACTAGCGAAGGAGATACGCAGTATTTT. Translating gives CASSGTSEGDTQYF.